This T cell receptor beta chain is from a study of shared clonotypes between healthy human individuals (dated by TCRdb to the early 2020s). About the study as a whole: The cohort included three men and a couple of women between 18 and 49 years of age. Per donor, three plates each were used for CD4 naive and CD4 memory, two for CD8 naive, and one for CD8 memory. Blood TCR repertoires of several healthy adults were deeply sequenced to estimate repertoire size and the extent of clonotype sharing between individuals. Different laboratories and diverse techniques were used to prepare libraries and sequence TCR repertoires, to increase sequencing depth and limit assay-specific biases. Each donor's leukapheresis produced roughly between about 0.9 and 9.5 billion PBMCs. What the study reported, not specific to this receptor: Incomplete sequencing was indicated by rarefaction of sorted-subset datasets, despite the large sequencing depth. Across a few donors, roughly 5.4% of naive CD4, 3% to 4% of naive CD8, about 2% of memory CD4, and about 0.4% of memory CD8 clonotypes were shared. Compared with non-shared clonotypes, the clonotypes found in all four sorted-subset donors had higher generation probabilities. Sampling was limited to blood, and TCR repertoires in tissue likely differ from TCR repertoires in blood. Based on pairwise subsampling, the degree of clonotype sharing among donors was expected to be affected by sequencing depth. Larger estimated clonotype richness was generally found for naive subsets than for memory subsets. Because the study included only a small number of donors, the genetic and exposure-history diversity represented was limited.

From a lookup of the germline V gene, CDR1 and CDR2 are MDHEN and SYDVKM. At the junction V is shortened by 4 bases and J by 1 base, with 21 bases in between. The CDR3 runs 18 amino acids, cysteine and phenylalanine included. Of the read, only the CDR3 DNA is kept; its 54 bases are in frame from base 1. Comments on this clone: It has no known antigen specificity. No base quality values were provided; no much bigger clone lies one nucleotide off.

TCR CDR3 regions were amplified from genomic DNA by multiplex PCR using the deep immunoSEQ assay. For each cell subset, the extracted genomic DNA was distributed evenly across all wells of several immunoSEQ 96-well plates, and each plate served as one replicate. For sorted subsets, around 200 ng genomic DNA, equal to tens of thousands of T cell genomes, was loaded into each replicate PCR. The purified libraries were quantified using a Qubit 3.0 fluorometer, sized with a Bioanalyzer 2100, and then quantified again using the KAPA Library Quantification kit. A separate single-read 150-cycle Illumina NextSeq 550 flow cell was used to sequence each immunoSEQ 96-well plate. The authors' analysis ran thus. The immunoSEQ output contained only junctional sequences without quality scores, so filtering could not match that applied to full-length reads. To assign V/J genes and CDR3, sequences were annotated against IMGT germline references using PyIR, a Python wrapper for IgBLAST v1.9. Reads were filtered out if the reads had weak V/J assignments (E-value above 1e-6), no CDR3, stop codons, out-of-frame junctions, or ambiguous translated residues. V3J clonotypes were defined by identical inferred V gene, J gene, and CDR3 amino acid sequence. Percentage overlap between repertoires was calculated by dividing the number of shared unique clonotypes by the size of the smaller repertoire. Three approaches were used to assess repertoire richness: RTK rarefaction, the Chao1 estimator, and Recon v2.1 estimates of unobserved clonotypes. Generation probabilities were computed with OLGA for all TCRbeta clonotypes obtained by the gDNA method from several donors. TCRdb holds this immuneACCESS table with in-frame rearrangements only. Some clones are missing; in checked studies, unresolved V genes explain under half, and the rest has no known cause. Clone size and V and J calls were adopted from that table, with D and trimming inferred from the DNA. This sample comprises around 2,000,000 clones, roughly 95% of them detected only once. Approximately 1.2% of the sample comes from the top ten.

CD8 naive samples were CD45RO-negative cells positively selected for CCR7, giving a CD45RA+CCR7+ population that excluded TemRA cells. Healthy HIV-negative adults with no recently reported acute infections or vaccinations were included as donors. All donors were Caucasian adults living in Nashville, Tennessee, USA. After blood collection by leukapheresis, PBMCs were isolated using Ficoll-Histopaque density gradient centrifugation and then cryopreserved in the vapor phase of liquid nitrogen. Analytical flow cytometry was used to check the purity and quantity of each magnetically sorted T cell population. Genomic DNA was isolated from every sorted fraction and measured by UV absorbance on a Nanodrop 2000c.

The chain employs TRBV28 and TRBJ2-3; TRBD2 is possibly the D segment (6 matching bases). The source is a man younger than 35 in good health. Sequencing input: naive CD8+ T cells sorted from blood. The cell subset or site label on this specimen signifies: CD45RA+CCR7+. The CDR3 region has the sequence CASSSSWLSWGGTDTQYF. Here is the DNA: TGTGCCAGCAGTTCCTCGTGGCTGTCATGGGGGGGCACAGATACGCAGTATTTT.